Sequencing of this TCR beta chain was carried out in a study of cytomegalovirus exposure and HLA in healthy donors. On this clone itself: Its antigen is not known. An end of the junction does not agree with germline; a read error may underlie this.

CDR3 length: 14 residues. From germline, CDR1 is SGHRS and CDR2 YFSETQ. Study observations and caveats: In an earlier analysis, productive rearrangement rates for most beta V segments clustered near 87% or 30%. Analyses of presence and absence presupposed an approximately uniform sequencing depth across donors.

PCR amplification relied on 60 Vbeta primers (plus 13 Jbeta primers). Repertoires were generated with immunoSEQ multiplex PCR, while TCRdb's copy carries only in-frame clones and drops some. This sample has 85,000 to 95,000 clones, with 65% to 75% found just once. J is TRBJ1-2 and V is TRBV5-1; the D is unclear. The TCR sequence derives from a man aged 30 to 39 in good health and CMV-seropositive. Sequencing used PBMCs. For the CDR3, the DNA is TGCGCCAGCAGCTTGGACATCGCTAACTATGGCTACCCCTTC. This sequence encodes CASSLDIANYGYPF.